This T cell receptor (beta chain) was identified in a study of OX40 agonist ivuxolimab in advanced cancers. CDR1 WSHSY and CDR2 SAAADI come from the germline V gene. The CDR3 totals 16 residues. Trimming at V came to 3 bases and at J to 2 bases, leaving 5 bases not matched to a gene. Only in-frame clones appear in the TCRdb table, and some are missing; sequencing was by immunoSEQ multiplex PCR. Among about 48,000 clones listed, 88% were seen once. Sequences were derived from CD4+ or CD8+ T cells sorted from blood, sampled in a trial of the OX40 agonist ivuxolimab. The clonotype originates from an adult with an advanced solid tumor such as melanoma, head and neck, liver or kidney cancer. The chain uses TRBV10-2 and TRBJ2-3; the match to TRBD1 covers 10 bases. In DNA, the CDR3 is TGCGCCAGCAGTGACCTGGACAGGGGGATCACAGATACGCAGTATTTT. It translates to CASSDLDRGITDTQYF.